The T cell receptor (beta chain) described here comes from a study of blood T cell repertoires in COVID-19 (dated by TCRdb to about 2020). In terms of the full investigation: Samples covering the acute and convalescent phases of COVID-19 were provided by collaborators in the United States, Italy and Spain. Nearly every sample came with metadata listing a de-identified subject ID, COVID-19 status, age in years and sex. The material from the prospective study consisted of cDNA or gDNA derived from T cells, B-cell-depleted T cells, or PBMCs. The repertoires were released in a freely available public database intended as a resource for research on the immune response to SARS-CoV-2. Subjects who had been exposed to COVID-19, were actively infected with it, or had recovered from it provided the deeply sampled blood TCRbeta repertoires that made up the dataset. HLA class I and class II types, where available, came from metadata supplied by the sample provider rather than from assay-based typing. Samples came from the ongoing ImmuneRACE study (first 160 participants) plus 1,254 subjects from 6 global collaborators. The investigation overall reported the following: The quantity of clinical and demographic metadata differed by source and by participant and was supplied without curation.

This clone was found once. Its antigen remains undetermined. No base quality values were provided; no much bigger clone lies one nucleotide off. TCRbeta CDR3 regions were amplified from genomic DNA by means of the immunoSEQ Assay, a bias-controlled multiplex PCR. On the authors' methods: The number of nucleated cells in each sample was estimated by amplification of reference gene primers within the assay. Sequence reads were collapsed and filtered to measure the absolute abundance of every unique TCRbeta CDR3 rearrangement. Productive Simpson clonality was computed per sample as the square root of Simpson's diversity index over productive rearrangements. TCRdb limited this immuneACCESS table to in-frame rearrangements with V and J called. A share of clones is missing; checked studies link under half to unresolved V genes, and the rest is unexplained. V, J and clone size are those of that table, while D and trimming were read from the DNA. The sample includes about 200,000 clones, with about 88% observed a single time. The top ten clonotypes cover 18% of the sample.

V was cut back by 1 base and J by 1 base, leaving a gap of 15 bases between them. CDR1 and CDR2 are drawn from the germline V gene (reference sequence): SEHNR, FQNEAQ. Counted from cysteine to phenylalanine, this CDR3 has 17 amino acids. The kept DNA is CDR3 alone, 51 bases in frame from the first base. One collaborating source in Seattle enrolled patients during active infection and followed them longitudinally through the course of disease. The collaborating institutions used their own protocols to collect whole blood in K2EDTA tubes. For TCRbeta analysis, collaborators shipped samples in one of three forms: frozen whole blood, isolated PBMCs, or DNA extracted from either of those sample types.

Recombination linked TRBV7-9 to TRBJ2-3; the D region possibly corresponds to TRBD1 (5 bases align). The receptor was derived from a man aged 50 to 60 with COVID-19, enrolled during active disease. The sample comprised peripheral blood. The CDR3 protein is CASSLEGAALGTDTQYF. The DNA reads TGTGCCAGCAGCTTAGAAGGGGCGGCCCTAGGCACAGATACGCAGTATTTT.